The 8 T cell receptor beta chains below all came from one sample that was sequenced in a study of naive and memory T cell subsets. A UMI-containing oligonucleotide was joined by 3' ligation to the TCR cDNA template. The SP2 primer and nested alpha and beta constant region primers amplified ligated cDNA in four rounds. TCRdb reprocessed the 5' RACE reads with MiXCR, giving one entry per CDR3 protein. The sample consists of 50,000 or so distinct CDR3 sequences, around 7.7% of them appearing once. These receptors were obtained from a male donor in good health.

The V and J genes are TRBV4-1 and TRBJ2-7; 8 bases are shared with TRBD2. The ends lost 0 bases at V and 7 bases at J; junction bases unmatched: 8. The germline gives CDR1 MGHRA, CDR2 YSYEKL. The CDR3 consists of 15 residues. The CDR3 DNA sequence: TGCGCCAGCAGCCAAGAGGCGGGGGGCGGGTTTGAGCAGTACTTC. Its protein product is CASSQEAGGGFEQYF.

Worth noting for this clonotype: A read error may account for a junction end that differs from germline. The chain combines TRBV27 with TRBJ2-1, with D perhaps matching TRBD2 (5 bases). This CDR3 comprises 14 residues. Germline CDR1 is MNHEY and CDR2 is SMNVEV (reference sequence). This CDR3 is CASILLDFLNEQFF. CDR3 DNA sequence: TGTGCCAGCATTTTACTAGACTTTCTAAATGAGCAGTTCTTC.

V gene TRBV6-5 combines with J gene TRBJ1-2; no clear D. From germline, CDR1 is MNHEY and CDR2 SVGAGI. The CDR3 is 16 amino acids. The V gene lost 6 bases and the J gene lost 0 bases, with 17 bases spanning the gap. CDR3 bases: TGTGCCAGCAGCCCTATTATGACCAGGACTAACTATGGCTACACCTTC. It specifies CASSPIMTRTNYGYTF.

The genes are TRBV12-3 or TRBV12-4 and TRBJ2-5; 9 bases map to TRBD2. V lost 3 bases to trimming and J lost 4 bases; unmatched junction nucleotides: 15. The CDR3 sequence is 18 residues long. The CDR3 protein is CASSFFVHGAGGGETQYF. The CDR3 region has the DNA TGTGCCAGCAGTTTTTTTGTCCACGGAGCGGGGGGAGGAGAGACCCAGTACTTC.

The CDR3 nucleotides are TGTGCCTGGAGGTCTAGCGGGCACTCAGATACGCAGTATTTT. Amino acids: CAWRSSGHSDTQYF. The chain recombines TRBV30 with TRBJ2-3, with 8 bases identical to TRBD2. Germline trimming cut 3 bases from V and 4 bases from J; bases unmatched to any gene: 6. The CDR3 is made up of 14 amino acids. Germline lookup yields CDR1 GTSNPN and CDR2 SVGIG (reference sequence). Full variable domain (rest looked up from reference TRBV30 and TRBJ2-3): SQTIHQWPATLVQPVGSPLSLECTVEGTSNPNLYWYRQAAGRGLQLLFYSVGIGQISSEVPQNLSASRPQDRQFILSSKKLLLSDSGFYLCAWRSSGHSDTQYFGPGTRLTVL.

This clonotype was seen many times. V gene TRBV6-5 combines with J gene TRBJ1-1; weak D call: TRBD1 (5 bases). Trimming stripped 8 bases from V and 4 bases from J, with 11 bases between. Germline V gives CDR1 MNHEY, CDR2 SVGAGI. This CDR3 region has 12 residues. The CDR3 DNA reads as TGTGCCAGCGGACATGGGGGCACTGAAGCTTTCTTT. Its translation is CASGHGGTEAFF.

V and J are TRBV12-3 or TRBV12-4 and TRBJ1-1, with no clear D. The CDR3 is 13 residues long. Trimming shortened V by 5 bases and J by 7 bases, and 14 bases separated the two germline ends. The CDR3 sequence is CASSPLGSHEAFF. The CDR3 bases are TGTGCCAGCAGTCCTTTGGGCAGCCATGAAGCTTTCTTT.

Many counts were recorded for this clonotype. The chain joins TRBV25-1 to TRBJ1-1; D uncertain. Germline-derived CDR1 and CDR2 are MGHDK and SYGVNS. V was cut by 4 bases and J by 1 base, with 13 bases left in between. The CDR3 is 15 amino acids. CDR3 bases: TGTGCCAGCAGTGGATTGGGGTTCGGGAACACTGAAGCTTTCTTT. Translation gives CASSGLGFGNTEAFF.